The next 27 T cell receptor beta chains were all read from a single sample in a study of OX40 agonist ivuxolimab in advanced cancers. This table comes from immunoSEQ multiplex PCR, and its TCRdb copy is limited to in-frame clones, with some not included. Among about 69,000 clones listed, approximately 90% were seen once. Sequenced material: CD4+ or CD8+ T cells sorted from blood, taken in a trial of the OX40 agonist ivuxolimab. The receptors shown here come from an adult with an advanced solid tumor such as melanoma, head and neck, liver or kidney cancer.

V is TRBV2 and J is TRBJ2-1, with 7 bases aligning to TRBD2. The V gene's germline CDR1 is SNHLY and CDR2 FYNNEI. This CDR3 contains 16 residues. V gave up 4 bases and J gave up 0 bases; unmatched junction bases: 6. The CDR3 loop is CASSGGRESSYNEQFF. Here the CDR3 DNA reads TGTGCCAGCAGTGGAGGGCGGGAGAGCTCCTACAATGAGCAGTTCTTC.

V and J are TRBV6-5 and TRBJ2-7; D is unresolved. Germline CDR1 and CDR2: MNHEY and SVGAGI. The germline V and J ends were trimmed by 5 bases and 4 bases, with 6 bases remaining between them. The CDR3 is made up of 11 amino acids. The CDR3 sequence is CASSTQYEQYF. CDR3 nucleotide sequence: TGTGCCAGCAGTACCCAGTACGAGCAGTACTTC.

The chain combines TRBV27 with TRBJ2-7; 15 bases line up with TRBD2. This CDR3 has 18 amino acids. CDR1 MNHEY and CDR2 SMNVEV come from the germline V gene (reference sequence). V lost 5 bases to trimming and J lost 0 bases; unmatched junction nucleotides: 8. CDR3 amino acids: CASSPGLAGGVSSYEQYF. The CDR3 DNA sequence: TGTGCCAGCAGTCCGGGACTAGCGGGGGGCGTGAGCTCCTACGAGCAGTACTTC.

This chain joins TRBV4-1 and TRBJ2-7; 11 nucleotides match TRBD1. The junction had 3 bases not matched to a gene; V was cut back by 3 bases and J by 5 bases. CDR3 length: 14 residues. Looked up from germline, CDR1 is MGHRA and CDR2 is YSYEKL. CDR3 sequence: CASSHGTGGDEQYF. The CDR3 nucleotides read TGCGCCAGCAGCCACGGGACAGGGGGAGACGAGCAGTACTTC.

The chain recombines TRBV6-6 with TRBJ1-1; D is uncertain. The V end was cut by 4 bases, the J end by 0 bases, with 6 bases between. Germline V CDR1 and CDR2: MNHNY, SVGAGI (reference sequence). CDR3 length equals 13 residues. CDR3 residues: CASSSGVNTEAFF. CDR3 nucleotide sequence: TGTGCCAGCAGTTCGGGAGTGAACACTGAAGCTTTCTTT.

The V and J genes are TRBV5-1 and TRBJ1-2; D is possibly TRBD1 (6 bases). CDR3 length equals 13 residues. The germline V gene has CDR1 SGHRS and CDR2 YFSETQ. V lost 4 bases to trimming and J lost 6 bases, with 13 bases between them. As DNA, the CDR3 is TGCGCCAGCAGCCAAGAGGGGGTTGATGGCTACACCTTC. This translates into CASSQEGVDGYTF.

This rearrangement joins TRBV4-1 to TRBJ1-2; the D is unclear. Germline values: CDR1 MGHRA, CDR2 YSYEKL. V was trimmed by 3 bases and J by 8 bases, leaving 13 bases between them. The CDR3 length is 13 residues. In DNA, the CDR3 is TGCGCCAGCAGCCAGGCCTTTAGAGGGGGCTACACCTTC. It yields the protein CASSQAFRGGYTF.

This chain uses TRBV29-1 with TRBJ2-7; TRBD2 is a possible D gene (5 bases). The CDR3 is 12 amino acids. V lost 2 bases and J 3 bases, leaving 8 bases between the germline ends. Per germline, CDR1 SQVTM and CDR2 ANQGSEA. In nucleotides, the CDR3 is TGCAGCGTTGAAATAGAGGGCTACGAGCAGTACTTC. Its translation is CSVEIEGYEQYF.

The V call is TRBV5-1, the J call TRBJ1-2; TRBD1 might be the D (6 bases). The CDR3 loop spans 16 amino acids. The ends were cut back, 3 bases at V and 0 bases at J, with 15 bases in the middle. Germline lookup yields CDR1 SGHRS and CDR2 YFSETQ. The CDR3 bases are TGCGCCAGCAGCTGGGATCACAGGGAGGCTAACTATGGCTACACCTTC. Translation: CASSWDHREANYGYTF.

In DNA, the CDR3 is TGCGCCAGCAGCTCGGCGGCCTATGGCTACACCTTC. This translates into CASSSAAYGYTF. The chain has TRBV5-1 and TRBJ1-2; no definite D call. The CDR3 is 12 amino acids. With 3 bases removed from V and 4 bases from J, the gap between germline ends came to 7 bases. The germline V gene has CDR1 SGHRS and CDR2 YFSETQ.

This chain connects TRBV11-1 to TRBJ2-7; 9 nucleotides align to TRBD1. V dropped 4 bases and J dropped 2; count of bases not matched to a gene: 6. From germline, CDR1 is SGHAT and CDR2 FQDESV (reference sequence). This CDR3 is built from 15 residues. The CDR3 is CASSWGTGIPYEQYF. DNA for the CDR3: TGTGCCAGCAGCTGGGGGACAGGGATCCCCTACGAGCAGTACTTC.

This sequence joins TRBV13 and TRBJ2-7, with D hard to call. Germline CDR1 reads PRHDT; CDR2 reads FYEKMQ (reference sequence). The CDR3 has 12 amino acids. V lost 5 bases and J lost 2, with 7 bases in between. CDR3 nucleotides: TGTGCCAGCAGCCCAGAGGCCTACGAGCAGTACTTC. Its translation is CASSPEAYEQYF. Full variable domain (rest looked up from reference TRBV13 and TRBJ2-7): AAGVIQSPRHLIKEKRETATLKCYPIPRHDTVYWYQQGPGQDPQFLISFYEKMQSDKGSIPDRFSAQQFSDYHSELNMSSLELGDSALYFCASSPEAYEQYFGPGTRLTVT.

The rearrangement links TRBV5-1 to TRBJ2-7, with 9 positions matching TRBD1. The CDR3 contains 14 residues. From germline, CDR1 is SGHRS and CDR2 YFSETQ. V lost 4 bases and J lost 3; bases outside the gene matches: 5. CDR3 loop: CASSLSGQGYEQYF. CDR3 nucleotide sequence: TGCGCCAGCAGCCTATCGGGACAGGGCTACGAGCAGTACTTC.

The rearrangement uses TRBV7-9 and TRBJ1-1; 9 nucleotides line up with TRBD1. Germline CDR1 SEHNR, CDR2 FQNEAQ (reference sequence). J was trimmed by 5 bases and V by 3 bases; bases with no gene match: 10. There are 16 residues in the CDR3. The CDR3, as DNA: TGTGCCAGCAGCTTTCCGGTAAACAGGGGGCAAACTGAAGCTTTCTTT. Protein sequence: CASSFPVNRGQTEAFF.

The chain employs TRBV28 and TRBJ2-7; perhaps TRBD1 as D (6 bases). This CDR3 region has 15 residues. Per the germline V gene, CDR1 is MDHEN and CDR2 is SYDVKM. V lost 6 bases and J 3 bases, leaving 18 bases between the germline ends. The CDR3 spells CASSSSGQMHYEQYF. CDR3 bases: TGTGCCAGCAGCAGCTCCGGACAGATGCACTACGAGCAGTACTTC.

This chain joins TRBV19 and TRBJ1-2, with no clear D. Trimming cost V 6 bases and J 4 bases, with 15 bases left between them. The CDR3 extends over 14 amino acids. Germline CDR1 and CDR2: LNHDA and SQIVND (reference sequence). Here the CDR3 DNA reads TGTGCCAGTAGCCTAGAACAGCACCCCTATGGCTACACCTTC. Residues: CASSLEQHPYGYTF.

This clone was seen only a few times. V usage is TRBV2 and J usage is TRBJ1-5; no definite D call. The ends were cut back, 1 base at V and 1 base at J, with 5 bases in the middle. The CDR3 runs 14 residues. Germline assignment: CDR1 SNHLY and CDR2 FYNNEI. CDR3 sequence: CASSEVMSNQPQHF. Written as DNA, the CDR3 is TGTGCCAGCAGTGAAGTTATGAGCAATCAGCCCCAGCATTTT.

The table lists this clone with a few counts. The chain combines TRBV28 with TRBJ2-1, with D possibly TRBD2 on 6 matching bases. The CDR3 is 16 residues long. Looked up from germline, CDR1 is MDHEN and CDR2 is SYDVKM. Trimming pared 6 bases from V and 0 bases from J, leaving 15 bases between. In DNA, the CDR3 is TGTGCCAGCAGGCCCCTCCCGGAGGGCTCCTACAATGAGCAGTTCTTC. Its protein is CASRPLPEGSYNEQFF. Full variable domain (rest looked up from reference TRBV28 and TRBJ2-1): DVKVTQSSRYLVKRTGEKVFLECVQDMDHENMFWYRQDPGLGLRLIYFSYDVKMKEKGDIPEGYSVSREKKERFSLILESASTNQTSMYLCASRPLPEGSYNEQFFGPGTRLTVL.

This clone has a handful of counts. This chain links TRBV15 with TRBJ2-5, with D unresolved. The CDR3 length is 14 residues. Germline CDR1 LNHNV, CDR2 YYDKDF (reference sequence). V was trimmed by 6 bases and J by 2 bases, leaving 13 bases between them. CDR3 amino acids: CATSMAHSQETQYF. CDR3 DNA sequence: TGTGCCACCAGTATGGCTCACAGTCAAGAGACCCAGTACTTC.

The rearrangement joins TRBV29-1 to TRBJ2-2; TRBD1 might be the D (6 bases). Trimming took 2 bases from V and 8 from J, leaving 15 bases between them. The CDR3 totals 14 residues. The germline V gene has CDR1 SQVTM and CDR2 ANQGSEA. This CDR3 is CSVETGQFGGELFF. In DNA form, the CDR3 reads TGCAGCGTTGAAACAGGGCAGTTTGGTGGGGAGCTGTTTTTT.

This chain joins TRBV27 and TRBJ2-1, with D perhaps being TRBD1 or TRBD2 (5 bases each). The V end was cut by 5 bases, the J end by 3 bases, with 17 bases between. Germline V gene data show CDR1 as MNHEY and CDR2 as SMNVEV (reference sequence). The CDR3 spans 16 residues. The CDR3 here is CASSGITGTHYNEQFF. The CDR3 nucleotides are TGTGCCAGCAGTGGGATAACGGGGACGCACTACAATGAGCAGTTCTTC.

The rearrangement joins TRBV6-1 to TRBJ2-2; 9 bases fit TRBD2. The V segment lost 2 bases and the J segment 5 bases; nucleotides outside the gene matches: 12. Per the germline V gene, CDR1 is MNHNS and CDR2 is SASEGT. The CDR3 has 18 amino acids. CDR3 bases: TGTGCCAGCAGTGAAAGCCCCCTAGCGGGATATGGTACCGGGGAGCTGTTTTTT. Amino acid sequence: CASSESPLAGYGTGELFF.

This chain joins TRBV15 and TRBJ2-7, with D possibly TRBD1 on 6 matching bases. Trimming shortened V by 0 bases and J by 0 bases, and 12 bases separated the two germline ends. Germline V CDR1 and CDR2: LNHNV, YYDKDF (reference sequence). CDR3 size: 16 residues. The DNA of the CDR3 is TGTGCCACCAGCAGAGAGGTGGGCAGGGGCTCCTACGAGCAGTACTTC. As protein: CATSREVGRGSYEQYF.

This chain connects TRBV5-8 to TRBJ1-6; D remains ambiguous. Germline CDR1 is SGHTS and CDR2 is YDEGEE. Trimming stripped 4 bases from V and 9 bases from J, with 8 bases between. The CDR3 extends over 12 amino acids. CDR3 DNA sequence: TGTGCCAGCAGCCCTCCAGGTTCACCCCTCCACTTT. Translated: CASSPPGSPLHF.

This rearrangement joins TRBV4-3 to TRBJ2-1; D not certain. CDR1 is LGHNA and CDR2 is YSLEER in the germline V gene. V was trimmed by 0 bases and J by 2 bases, leaving 8 bases between them. This CDR3 region has 15 residues. In DNA form, the CDR3 reads TGCGCCAGCAGCCAAGACATGGGAACCTACAATGAGCAGTTCTTC. Its protein product is CASSQDMGTYNEQFF.

This clone was recorded a few times. This rearrangement joins TRBV9 to TRBJ1-4; D uncertain. From germline, CDR1 is SGDLS and CDR2 YYNGEE. V was shortened by 4 bases and J by 8 bases, with 9 bases between the two germline ends. CDR3 length: 12 residues. This chain's CDR3 is CASSLGSEKLFF. The CDR3 coding sequence is TGTGCCAGCAGCTTGGGGTCGGAAAAACTGTTTTTT.

The V gene is TRBV6-5, the J gene TRBJ1-3; D remains unclear. V dropped 4 bases and J dropped 1 base, with 8 bases sitting between them. The CDR3 runs 14 residues. Germline CDR1 is MNHEY and CDR2 is SVGAGI. The CDR3 region is CASSFGGSGNTIYF. For the CDR3, the DNA is TGTGCCAGCAGTTTTGGAGGGTCTGGAAACACCATATATTTT.